These T cell receptor beta chains were read from a single sample in a study of shared T cell receptors in the human thymus. The method was immunoSEQ multiplex PCR; TCRdb's version includes in-frame clones alone and lacks a portion of them. The sample shows around 730,000 clones, approximately 85% of them seen only once. These data also formed part of another study, on human thymus T cells.

Sequencing used thymocytes. The receptors derive from a girl in the first two years of life with a congenital heart defect. Both conserved end residues are part of each CDR3. A D gene is named only where the DNA matches it firmly. Part of the rows lack a size; the others show once, few, many or a class for expanded clones.

v_call: TRBV7-6
j_call: TRBJ1-6
clone_size: .
d_call: TRBD1
cdr3_length: 14
cdr3_aa: CASSLGTGISPLHF
cdr3_nt: TGTGCCAGCAGCTTAGGGACAGGGATATCACCCCTCCACTTT

v_call: TRBV5-1
j_call: TRBJ1-1
clone_size: .
d_call: TRBD1
cdr3_length: 14
cdr3_aa: CASSLDRGANEAFF
cdr3_nt: TGCGCCAGCAGCCTCGACAGGGGTGCGAATGAAGCTTTCTTT

v_call: TRBV4-1
j_call: TRBJ2-7
clone_size: .
d_call: TRBD1
cdr3_length: 16
cdr3_aa: CASSQATGTGIYEQYF
cdr3_nt: TGCGCCAGCAGCCAAGCTACCGGGACAGGGATCTACGAGCAGTACTTC

v_call: TRBV12-5
j_call: TRBJ2-3
clone_size: .
d_call: .
cdr3_length: 11
cdr3_aa: CASSRRDTQYF
cdr3_nt: TGTGCTAGTTCCCGCAGGGATACGCAGTATTTT

v_call: TRBV5-6
j_call: TRBJ2-7
clone_size: .
d_call: TRBD2
cdr3_length: 13
cdr3_aa: CASSSSGNYEQYF
cdr3_nt: TGTGCCAGCAGCTCTAGCGGAAACTACGAGCAGTACTTC

v_call: TRBV30
j_call: TRBJ2-7
clone_size: .
d_call: .
cdr3_length: 13
cdr3_aa: CASQQFSIDEQYF
cdr3_nt: TGTGCCTCCCAACAGTTCTCCATAGACGAGCAGTACTTC

v_call: TRBV14
j_call: TRBJ1-1
clone_size: .
d_call: .
cdr3_length: 17
cdr3_aa: CASSQELAGHMNTEAFF
cdr3_nt: TGTGCCAGCAGCCAAGAATTGGCAGGGCATATGAACACTGAAGCTTTCTTT

v_call: TRBV2
j_call: TRBJ2-2
clone_size: .
d_call: TRBD2
cdr3_length: 15
cdr3_aa: CASITGGKCTGELFF
cdr3_nt: TGTGCCAGCATCACCGGGGGGAAGTGCACCGGGGAGCTGTTTTTT

v_call: TRBV7-9
j_call: TRBJ1-2
clone_size: once
d_call: .
cdr3_length: 13
cdr3_aa: CASSLQLPYGYTF
cdr3_nt: TGTGCCAGCAGCCTACAGCTTCCCTATGGCTACACCTTC

v_call: TRBV28
j_call: TRBJ2-2
clone_size: .
d_call: .
cdr3_length: 18
cdr3_aa: CASRFLLWGSSGTGELFF
cdr3_nt: TGTGCCAGCAGATTCCTCCTATGGGGCTCCTCGGGCACCGGGGAGCTGTTTTTT

v_call: TRBV28
j_call: TRBJ1-1
clone_size: .
d_call: .
cdr3_length: 15
cdr3_aa: CASSFSSGRDTEAFF
cdr3_nt: TGTGCCAGCAGTTTCAGTTCAGGGAGGGACACTGAAGCTTTCTTT

v_call: TRBV7-3
j_call: TRBJ2-3
clone_size: .
d_call: TRBD1
cdr3_length: 15
cdr3_aa: CASSPTGLGTDTQYF
cdr3_nt: TGTGCCAGCAGCCCGACAGGGCTGGGCACAGATACGCAGTATTTT

v_call: TRBV9
j_call: TRBJ1-1
clone_size: .
d_call: .
cdr3_length: 16
cdr3_aa: CASSVGMGPRDGEAFF
cdr3_nt: TGTGCCAGCAGCGTAGGTATGGGGCCCAGGGATGGTGAAGCTTTCTTT

v_call: TRBV1
j_call: TRBJ1-5
clone_size: .
d_call: .
cdr3_length: 14
cdr3_aa: CTTRGGLSNQPQHF
cdr3_nt: TGCACCACCCGGGGGGGTCTTAGCAATCAGCCCCAGCATTTT

v_call: TRBV5-6
j_call: TRBJ2-3
clone_size: .
d_call: .
cdr3_length: 14
cdr3_aa: CASRKNPGTDTQYF
cdr3_nt: TGTGCCAGCAGGAAAAACCCAGGGACAGATACGCAGTATTTT

v_call: TRBV5-1
j_call: TRBJ1-4
clone_size: .
d_call: .
cdr3_length: 14
cdr3_aa: CASSLDGTNEKLFF
cdr3_nt: TGCGCCAGCAGCTTGGACGGTACTAATGAAAAACTGTTTTTT

v_call: TRBV27
j_call: TRBJ2-2
clone_size: .
d_call: TRBD1
cdr3_length: 17
cdr3_aa: CASSSLRTGGNTGELFF
cdr3_nt: TGTGCCAGCAGTTCTCTCCGGACAGGGGGGAACACCGGGGAGCTGTTTTTT

v_call: TRBV7-9
j_call: TRBJ1-2
clone_size: few
d_call: TRBD1
cdr3_length: 14
cdr3_aa: CASSFTTGGLGYTF
cdr3_nt: TGTGCCAGCAGCTTCACCACAGGGGGCTTAGGCTACACCTTC

v_call: TRBV6-1
j_call: TRBJ2-5
clone_size: .
d_call: .
cdr3_length: 10
cdr3_aa: CASGRETQYF
cdr3_nt: TGTGCCAGCGGGAGAGAGACCCAGTACTTC

v_call: TRBV19
j_call: TRBJ1-2
clone_size: .
d_call: .
cdr3_length: 15
cdr3_aa: CASSIHLGREDGYTF
cdr3_nt: TGTGCCAGTAGTATACATCTCGGGCGGGAGGATGGCTACACCTTC

v_call: TRBV28
j_call: TRBJ2-2
clone_size: .
d_call: .
cdr3_length: 15
cdr3_aa: CASSSAGAWTGELFF
cdr3_nt: TGTGCCAGCAGTTCCGCAGGGGCATGGACCGGGGAGCTGTTTTTT

v_call: TRBV5-1
j_call: TRBJ2-7
clone_size: .
d_call: TRBD2
cdr3_length: 16
cdr3_aa: CASSARGGSSPYEQYF
cdr3_nt: TGCGCCAGCAGCGCTCGGGGGGGCAGTTCCCCCTACGAGCAGTACTTC

v_call: TRBV28
j_call: TRBJ1-2
clone_size: .
d_call: .
cdr3_length: 13
cdr3_aa: CASRNDRNYGYTF
cdr3_nt: TGTGCCAGCAGGAACGACAGAAACTATGGCTACACCTTC

v_call: TRBV6-1
j_call: TRBJ2-1
clone_size: .
d_call: TRBD2
cdr3_length: 15
cdr3_aa: CASRAARGGYNEQFF
cdr3_nt: TGTGCCAGCAGAGCGGCGCGGGGGGGCTACAATGAGCAGTTCTTC

v_call: TRBV6-5
j_call: TRBJ1-2
clone_size: .
d_call: .
cdr3_length: 14
cdr3_aa: CASSYSVSAYGYTF
cdr3_nt: TGTGCCAGCAGTTACTCCGTCAGCGCCTATGGCTACACCTTC

v_call: TRBV4-1
j_call: TRBJ1-2
clone_size: .
d_call: .
cdr3_length: 16
cdr3_aa: CASSQDIPKTNYGYTF
cdr3_nt: TGCGCCAGCAGCCAAGACATCCCAAAAACTAACTATGGCTACACCTTC

v_call: TRBV7-6
j_call: TRBJ2-2
clone_size: once
d_call: TRBD2
cdr3_length: 21
cdr3_aa: CASSLLPPRDSGGRNTGELFF
cdr3_nt: TGTGCCAGCAGCTTATTGCCCCCACGGGATAGCGGGGGGAGAAACACCGGGGAGCTGTTTTTT

v_call: TRBV10-2
j_call: TRBJ1-1
clone_size: once
d_call: .
cdr3_length: 21
cdr3_aa: CASSDPRPKQPTDYMNTEAFF
cdr3_nt: TGCGCCAGCAGTGACCCCCGGCCCAAACAACCAACGGACTACATGAACACTGAAGCTTTCTTT

v_call: TRBV7-6
j_call: TRBJ1-2
clone_size: .
d_call: .
cdr3_length: 13
cdr3_aa: CASSPGEGYGYTF
cdr3_nt: TGTGCCAGCAGCCCGGGAGAGGGGTATGGCTACACCTTC

v_call: TRBV5-1
j_call: TRBJ2-3
clone_size: .
d_call: TRBD2
cdr3_length: 15
cdr3_aa: CASARLAGRTDTQYF
cdr3_nt: TGCGCCAGCGCAAGACTAGCGGGGCGCACAGATACGCAGTATTTT

v_call: TRBV5-6
j_call: TRBJ2-7
clone_size: .
d_call: .
cdr3_length: 12
cdr3_aa: CASSYLGYEQYF
cdr3_nt: TGTGCCAGCAGCTATCTAGGTTACGAGCAGTACTTC

v_call: TRBV7-9
j_call: TRBJ1-5
clone_size: .
d_call: .
cdr3_length: 17
cdr3_aa: CASSLAGRRGDNQPQHF
cdr3_nt: TGTGCCAGCAGCTTAGCGGGTAGGAGGGGCGACAATCAGCCCCAGCATTTT

v_call: TRBV27
j_call: TRBJ1-1
clone_size: .
d_call: TRBD1
cdr3_length: 16
cdr3_aa: CASTRTGTGTNTEAFF
cdr3_nt: TGTGCCAGCACCAGGACCGGGACAGGGACCAACACTGAAGCTTTCTTT

v_call: TRBV5-1
j_call: TRBJ1-2
clone_size: .
d_call: .
cdr3_length: 11
cdr3_aa: CASRSQYGYTF
cdr3_nt: TGCGCCAGCAGGTCCCAATATGGCTACACCTTC

v_call: TRBV6-5
j_call: TRBJ1-1
clone_size: once
d_call: .
cdr3_length: 14
cdr3_aa: CASSEVSSSTEAFF
cdr3_nt: TGTGCCAGCAGCGAAGTAAGTTCGAGCACTGAAGCTTTCTTT

v_call: TRBV19
j_call: TRBJ1-1
clone_size: .
d_call: .
cdr3_length: 16
cdr3_aa: CASSEVKKGGNTEAFF
cdr3_nt: TGTGCCAGTAGTGAGGTCAAGAAAGGGGGGAACACTGAAGCTTTCTTT

v_call: TRBV10-3
j_call: TRBJ1-6
clone_size: once
d_call: .
cdr3_length: 15
cdr3_aa: CAISDRVAGNSPLHF
cdr3_nt: TGTGCCATCAGTGACAGGGTTGCCGGGAATTCACCCCTCCACTTT

v_call: TRBV28
j_call: TRBJ2-7
clone_size: .
d_call: TRBD1
cdr3_length: 12
cdr3_aa: CASSQGVYEQYF
cdr3_nt: TGTGCCAGCAGCCAGGGGGTCTACGAGCAGTACTTC

v_call: TRBV5-6
j_call: TRBJ2-7
clone_size: few
d_call: TRBD1
cdr3_length: 15
cdr3_aa: CASSLGGGTGYEQYF
cdr3_nt: TGTGCCAGCAGCTTGGGTGGCGGGACAGGGTACGAGCAGTACTTC

v_call: TRBV27
j_call: TRBJ1-1
clone_size: once
d_call: .
cdr3_length: 15
cdr3_aa: CASSLRGMSDTEAFF
cdr3_nt: TGTGCCAGCAGTTTGCGGGGGATGAGTGACACTGAAGCTTTCTTT

v_call: TRBV27
j_call: TRBJ1-2
clone_size: few
d_call: TRBD1
cdr3_length: 14
cdr3_aa: CASSLTGWKDGYTF
cdr3_nt: TGTGCCAGCAGTTTGACAGGGTGGAAAGATGGCTACACCTTC

v_call: TRBV19
j_call: TRBJ1-4
clone_size: .
d_call: TRBD1
cdr3_length: 19
cdr3_aa: CASSLRGDRDLTTNEKLFF
cdr3_nt: TGTGCCAGTAGTCTTCGAGGGGACAGGGACCTAACAACTAATGAAAAACTGTTTTTT

v_call: TRBV6-6
j_call: TRBJ1-6
clone_size: few
d_call: .
cdr3_length: 13
cdr3_aa: CASSGGRQSPLHF
cdr3_nt: TGTGCCAGCAGTGGAGGTCGCCAGTCACCCCTCCACTTT

v_call: TRBV10-3
j_call: TRBJ1-2
clone_size: .
d_call: TRBD1
cdr3_length: 16
cdr3_aa: CAISHSRDSSFYGYTF
cdr3_nt: TGTGCCATCAGCCACTCCCGGGACAGTAGTTTCTATGGCTACACCTTC

v_call: TRBV27
j_call: TRBJ2-7
clone_size: .
d_call: TRBD2
cdr3_length: 18
cdr3_aa: CASSRRGWGGGVHYEQYF
cdr3_nt: TGTGCCAGCAGTCGAAGGGGGTGGGGCGGGGGGGTTCACTACGAGCAGTACTTC